These 9 T cell receptor beta chains came from one sample sequenced in a study of T cell repertoires in ileal Crohn's disease. Stated time point: neoterminal ileum biopsy at postoperative endoscopy, about 6 months after surgery. Assay used: immunoSEQ multiplex PCR; TCRdb lists only in-frame clones, some missing. The sample has about 5,400 clones, 69% seen once; the top ten hold less than 30%. The sample was ileal tissue. The receptors here all came from an adult with Crohn's disease.

The V gene is TRBV29-1, the J gene TRBJ1-4; possibly TRBD1 for D (6 bases). V lost 7 bases and J 4 bases, leaving 16 bases between the germline ends. The CDR3 is 14 amino acids. Germline loops: CDR1 SQVTM, CDR2 ANQGSEA. The CDR3 loop is CSGTQGGGNEKLFF. In nucleotides, the CDR3 is TGCAGCGGTACCCAGGGAGGGGGTAATGAAAAACTGTTTTTT. The variable domain in full, completed from reference TRBV29-1 and TRBJ1-4, reads SAVISQKPSRDICQRGTSLTIQCQVDSQVTMMFWYRQQPGQSLTLIATANQGSEATYESGFVIDKFPISRPNLTFSTLTVSNMSPEDSSIYLCSGTQGGGNEKLFFGSGTQLSVL.

About this clone itself: The sample carries other DNA sequences with the same CDR3. The chain has TRBV15 and TRBJ1-4, with a tentative D call TRBD1 (6 bases). Germline CDR1 is LNHNV and CDR2 is YYDKDF (reference sequence). Trimming pared 3 bases from V and 1 base from J, leaving 15 bases between. The CDR3 is made up of 17 amino acids. The CDR3 DNA follows: TGTGCCACCAGCAGGACAGGCCTGGGTGGAACTAATGAAAAACTGTTTTTT. The encoded protein is CATSRTGLGGTNEKLFF. Drawing the rest from reference TRBV15 and TRBJ1-4, the complete variable domain is DAMVIQNPRYQVTQFGKPVTLSCSQTLNHNVMYWYQQKSSQAPKLLFHYYDKDFNNEADTPDNFQSRRPNTSFCFLDIRSPGLGDTAMYLCATSRTGLGGTNEKLFFGSGTQLSVL.

V and J are TRBV21-1 and TRBJ1-2. TRBV21-1 represents a pseudogene. The CDR3 runs 16 residues. Here the CDR3 reads CASTTRPRPENYGYTF. Written as DNA, the CDR3 is TGTGCCAGCACCACTAGACCGCGACCCGAAAACTATGGCTACACCTTC.

This clone showed up just a few times. Here the CDR3 reads CALDRGQNQPQHF. DNA for the CDR3: TGTGCCTTGGACAGGGGTCAAAATCAGCCCCAGCATTTT. The chain is built from TRBV30 and TRBJ1-5, with 9 bases that match TRBD1. After removal of 7 bases from V and 4 bases from J, the junction contained 5 bases not matched to a gene. Germline V gene sequence: CDR1 GTSNPN, CDR2 SVGIG (reference sequence). The CDR3 has 13 residues.

This clone was seen more than once but under ten times. The rearrangement uses TRBV29-1 and TRBJ2-3; TRBD2 aligns across 12 bases. CDR3 size: 15 residues. Germline V gene sequence: CDR1 SQVTM, CDR2 ANQGSEA. J was trimmed by 2 bases and V by 7 bases; bases with no gene match: 7. The CDR3 spells CSAPTSGSSTDTQYF. CDR3 in DNA: TGCAGCGCCCCGACTAGCGGGAGTTCCACAGATACGCAGTATTTT.

The chain employs TRBV6-1 and TRBJ1-2; 10 nucleotides line up with TRBD1. The CDR3 sequence is 17 residues long. Germline lookup yields CDR1 MNHNS and CDR2 SASEGT. After removal of 3 bases from V and 7 bases from J, the junction contained 14 bases not matched to a gene. CDR3 sequence (DNA): TGTGCCAGCAGTGATGACTTAACGACAGGGGGCTTCTTTGGCTACACCTTC. Translated: CASSDDLTTGGFFGYTF.

The chain recombines TRBV2 with TRBJ2-7; 10 bases agree with TRBD1. CDR3 size: 12 residues. Germline-derived CDR1 and CDR2 are SNHLY and FYNNEI. J lost 4 bases, V lost 9 bases, and 3 bases had no gene match. The CDR3 nucleotides read TGTGCCAGGGGGGGACAGGGGTACGAGCAGTACTTC. Its protein is CARGGQGYEQYF.

This clone was observed a few times. The chain is built from TRBV5-5 and TRBJ1-2; no reliable D call. Germline V gene lookup returns CDR1 SGHKS and CDR2 YYEKEE (reference sequence). V dropped 0 bases and J dropped 5 bases, with 14 bases sitting between them. This CDR3 has 15 amino acids. The CDR3 sequence is CASSLAGATGYGYTF. The DNA for the CDR3 is TGTGCCAGCAGCTTGGCCGGCGCCACGGGATATGGCTACACCTTC.

The V and J genes are TRBV29-1 and TRBJ2-3; D not certain. The CDR3 is made up of 15 amino acids. The V gene's germline CDR1 is SQVTM and CDR2 ANQGSEA. The ends were cut back, 3 bases at V and 0 bases at J, with 13 bases in the middle. The chain's CDR3 is CSVEGLTVSTDTQYF. The CDR3, as DNA: TGCAGCGTTGAGGGTTTAACAGTCAGCACAGATACGCAGTATTTT.